The 3 T cell receptor beta chains listed next were all sequenced from one sample in a study of cytomegalovirus exposure and HLA in healthy donors. Both 60 Vbeta primers and 13 Jbeta primers went into the PCR. Measured with immunoSEQ multiplex PCR; TCRdb has only the in-frame clones, and not every one. The repertoire table contains 130,000 or so clones. The sample consisted of PBMCs. The receptors originated from a middle-aged woman in good health and CMV-seronegative.

The gene calls are TRBV6-6 and TRBJ1-5; TRBD1 matches at 9 bases. Germline V gene data show CDR1 as MNHNY and CDR2 as SVGAGI (reference sequence). CDR3 size: 14 residues. The junction had 1 base not matched to a gene; V was cut back by 2 bases and J by 5 bases. Here the CDR3 DNA reads TGTGCCAGCAGTTACGGGACAGGGTATCAGCCCCAGCATTTT. Residues: CASSYGTGYQPQHF.

V is TRBV27 and J is TRBJ1-6; possible D gene TRBD1, 5 bases. The V end was cut by 7 bases, the J end by 5 bases, with 9 bases between. Germline CDR1 reads MNHEY; CDR2 reads SMNVEV (reference sequence). This CDR3 is 13 amino acids long. The CDR3 region has the DNA TGTGCCAGCAAGGGGCACGATAATTCACCCCTCCACTTT. Translating it yields CASKGHDNSPLHF.

The J gene is TRBJ1-2, the V gene TRBV7-3; maybe TRBD1 (5 bases). V was trimmed by 4 bases and J by 2 bases, leaving 17 bases between them. The CDR3 spans 16 residues. Germline V CDR1 and CDR2: SGHTA, FQGTGA. CDR3 protein: CASSSQPNGGNYGYTF. The CDR3 DNA reads as TGTGCCAGCAGCTCCCAACCAAACGGGGGGAACTATGGCTACACCTTC.